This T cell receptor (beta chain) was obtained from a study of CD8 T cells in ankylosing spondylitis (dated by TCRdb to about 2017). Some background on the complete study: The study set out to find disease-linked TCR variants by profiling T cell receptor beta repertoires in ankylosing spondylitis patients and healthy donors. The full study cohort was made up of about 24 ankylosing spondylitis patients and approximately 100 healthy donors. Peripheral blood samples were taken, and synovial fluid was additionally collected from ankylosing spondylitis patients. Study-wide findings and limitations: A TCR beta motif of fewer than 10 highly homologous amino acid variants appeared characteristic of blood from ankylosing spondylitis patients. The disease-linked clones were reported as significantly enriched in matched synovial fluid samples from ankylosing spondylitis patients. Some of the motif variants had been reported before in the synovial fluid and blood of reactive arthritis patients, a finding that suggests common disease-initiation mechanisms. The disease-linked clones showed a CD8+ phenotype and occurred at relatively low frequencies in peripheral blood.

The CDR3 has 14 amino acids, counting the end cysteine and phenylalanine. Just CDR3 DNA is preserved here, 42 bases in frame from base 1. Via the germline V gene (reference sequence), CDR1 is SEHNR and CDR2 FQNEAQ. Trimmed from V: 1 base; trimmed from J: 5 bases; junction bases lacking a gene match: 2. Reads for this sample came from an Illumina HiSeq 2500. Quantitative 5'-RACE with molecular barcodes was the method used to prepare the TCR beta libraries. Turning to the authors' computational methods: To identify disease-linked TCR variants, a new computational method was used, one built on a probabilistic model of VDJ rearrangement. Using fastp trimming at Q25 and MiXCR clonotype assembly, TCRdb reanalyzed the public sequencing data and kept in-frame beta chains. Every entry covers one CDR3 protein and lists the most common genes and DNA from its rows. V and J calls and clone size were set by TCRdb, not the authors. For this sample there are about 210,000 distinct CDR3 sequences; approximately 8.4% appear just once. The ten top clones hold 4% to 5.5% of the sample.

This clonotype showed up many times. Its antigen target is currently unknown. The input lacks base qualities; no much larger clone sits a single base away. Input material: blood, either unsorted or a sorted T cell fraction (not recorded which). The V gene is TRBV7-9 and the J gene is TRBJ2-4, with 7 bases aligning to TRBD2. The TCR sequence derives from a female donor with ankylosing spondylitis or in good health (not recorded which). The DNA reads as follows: TGTGCCAGCAGCTTAGTGGGAGGGGAAAACATTCAGTACTTC. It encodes CASSLVGGENIQYF. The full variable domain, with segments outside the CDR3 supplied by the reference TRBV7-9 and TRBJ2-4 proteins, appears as DTGVSQNPRHKITKRGQNVTFRCDPISEHNRLYWYRQTLGQGPEFLTYFQNEAQLEKSRLLSDRFSAERPKGSFSTLEIQRTEQGDSAMYLCASSLVGGENIQYFGAGTRLSVL.